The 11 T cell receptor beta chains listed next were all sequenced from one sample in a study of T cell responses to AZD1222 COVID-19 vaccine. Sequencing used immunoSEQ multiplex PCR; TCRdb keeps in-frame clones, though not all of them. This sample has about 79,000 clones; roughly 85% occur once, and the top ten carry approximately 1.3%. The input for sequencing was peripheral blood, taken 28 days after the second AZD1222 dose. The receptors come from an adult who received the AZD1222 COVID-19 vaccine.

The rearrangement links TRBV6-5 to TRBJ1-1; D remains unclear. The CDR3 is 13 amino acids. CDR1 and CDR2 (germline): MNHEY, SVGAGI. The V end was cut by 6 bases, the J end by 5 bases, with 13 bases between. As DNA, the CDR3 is TGTGCCAGCAGCTTGGGCGGGAGGACTGAAGCTTTCTTT. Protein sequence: CASSLGGRTEAFF.

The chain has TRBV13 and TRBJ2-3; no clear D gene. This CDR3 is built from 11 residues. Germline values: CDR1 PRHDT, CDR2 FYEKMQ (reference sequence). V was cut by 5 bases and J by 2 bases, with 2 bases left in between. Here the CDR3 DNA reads TGTGCCAGCAGCGACACAGATACGCAGTATTTT. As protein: CASSDTDTQYF.

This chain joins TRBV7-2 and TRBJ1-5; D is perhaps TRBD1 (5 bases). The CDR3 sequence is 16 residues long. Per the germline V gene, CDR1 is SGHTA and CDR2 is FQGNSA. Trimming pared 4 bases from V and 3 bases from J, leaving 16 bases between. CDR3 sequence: CASSSTTARFNQPQHF. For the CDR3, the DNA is TGTGCCAGCAGCTCGACGACAGCTAGATTCAATCAGCCCCAGCATTTT.

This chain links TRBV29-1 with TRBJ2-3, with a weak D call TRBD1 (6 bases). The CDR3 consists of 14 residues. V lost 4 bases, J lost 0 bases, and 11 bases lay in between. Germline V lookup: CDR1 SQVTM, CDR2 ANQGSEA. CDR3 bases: TGCAGCGTTGCTATCACAGGGAGCACAGATACGCAGTATTTT. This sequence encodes CSVAITGSTDTQYF.

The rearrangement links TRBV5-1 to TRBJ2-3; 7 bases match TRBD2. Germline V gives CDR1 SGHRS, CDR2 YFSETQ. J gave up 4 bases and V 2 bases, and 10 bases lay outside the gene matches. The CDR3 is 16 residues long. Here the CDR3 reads CASSFTPQGGSDTQYF. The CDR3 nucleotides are TGCGCCAGCAGCTTCACCCCGCAGGGAGGGTCAGATACGCAGTATTTT. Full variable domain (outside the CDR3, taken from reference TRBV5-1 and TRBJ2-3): KAGVTQTPRYLIKTRGQQVTLSCSPISGHRSVSWYQQTPGQGLQFLFEYFSETQRNKGNFPGRFSGRQFSNSRSEMNVSTLELGDSALYLCASSFTPQGGSDTQYFGPGTRLTVL.

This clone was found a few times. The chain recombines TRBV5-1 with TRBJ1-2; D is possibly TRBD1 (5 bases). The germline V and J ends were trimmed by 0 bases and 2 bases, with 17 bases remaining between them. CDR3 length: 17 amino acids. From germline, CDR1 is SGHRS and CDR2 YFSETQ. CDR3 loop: CASSLEGRRDTNYGYTF. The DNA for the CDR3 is TGCGCCAGCAGCTTGGAGGGACGGAGAGACACCAACTATGGCTACACCTTC.

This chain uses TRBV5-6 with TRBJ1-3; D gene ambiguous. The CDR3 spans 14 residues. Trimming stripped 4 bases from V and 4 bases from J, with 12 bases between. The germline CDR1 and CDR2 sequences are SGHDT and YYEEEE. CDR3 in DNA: TGTGCCAGCAGCCAAAACGGTGGGGGAAACACCATATATTTT. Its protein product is CASSQNGGGNTIYF.

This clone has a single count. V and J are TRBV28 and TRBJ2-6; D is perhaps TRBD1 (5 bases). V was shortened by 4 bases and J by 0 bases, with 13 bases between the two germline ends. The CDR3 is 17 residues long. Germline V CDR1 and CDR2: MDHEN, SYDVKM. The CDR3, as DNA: TGTGCCAGCAGTTGGGTAGGGGCTAGCTCTGGGGCCAACGTCCTGACTTTC. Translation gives CASSWVGASSGANVLTF. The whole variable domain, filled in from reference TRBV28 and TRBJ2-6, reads DVKVTQSSRYLVKRTGEKVFLECVQDMDHENMFWYRQDPGLGLRLIYFSYDVKMKEKGDIPEGYSVSREKKERFSLILESASTNQTSMYLCASSWVGASSGANVLTFGAGSRLTVL.

In DNA, the CDR3 is TGTGCCTTGGACAGGGGATCGGATACGCAGTATTTT. It codes for CALDRGSDTQYF. The J gene is TRBJ2-3, the V gene TRBV30; 9 nucleotides align to TRBD1. Losses at the gene ends were 7 bases for V and 6 bases for J; bases not matched to a gene: 5. There are 12 residues in the CDR3. Germline V gene data show CDR1 as GTSNPN and CDR2 as SVGIG (reference sequence).

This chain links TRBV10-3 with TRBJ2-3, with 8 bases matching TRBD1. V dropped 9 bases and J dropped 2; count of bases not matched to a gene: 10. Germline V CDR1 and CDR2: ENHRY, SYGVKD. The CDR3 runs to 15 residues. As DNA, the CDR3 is TGTGCCATAGACAGGGGCCCAGAGGTCACAGATACGCAGTATTTT. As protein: CAIDRGPEVTDTQYF.

The DNA of the CDR3 is TGCGCCAGCAGCCTAGTCCCAGGGAATAAAGCTTTCTTT. Translated: CASSLVPGNKAFF. The V and J genes are TRBV4-3 and TRBJ1-1, with D tentatively TRBD1 (5 bases). The ends were cut back, 4 bases at V and 9 bases at J, with 15 bases in the middle. CDR3 length equals 13 residues. CDR1 LGHNA and CDR2 YSLEER come from the germline V gene.